This T cell receptor beta chain is drawn from a study of blood T cell repertoires in COVID-19. The wider study: From the United States, Italy and Spain came samples of acute and convalescent COVID-19. T cells, B-cell-depleted T cells, or PBMCs provided the cDNA or gDNA that served as material.

Original analysis: Reference gene primer amplification gave nucleated cell count estimates. This table comes from immunoSEQ multiplex PCR, and its TCRdb copy is limited to in-frame clones, with some not included. The DNA gave D and trimming, while V, J and clone size come from that table. The table shows over 25,000 clones, with 88% occurring only once. The CDR3 sequence is 17 residues long. V shed 0 bases and J shed 1 base, with 15 bases lying between them. Germline assignment: CDR1 SNHLY and CDR2 FYNNEI. The V gene is TRBV2, the J gene TRBJ2-5, with TRBD1 as a possible D gene (5 bases). The sequenced sample consisted of peripheral blood. This TCR derives from a woman aged 45-59 years with active COVID-19. In nucleotides, the CDR3 is TGTGCCAGCAGTGAAGCGGGATTAGGGGCCTCCCAAGAGACCCAGTACTTC. It yields the protein CASSEAGLGASQETQYF. The whole variable domain, remainder taken from reference TRBV2 and TRBJ2-5, is EPEVTQTPSHQVTQMGQEVILRCVPISNHLYFYWYRQILGQKVEFLVSFYNNEISEKSEIFDDQFSVERPDGSNFTLKIRSTKLEDSAMYFCASSEAGLGASQETQYFGPGTRLLVL.